This T cell receptor (beta chain) was identified in a study of graft-versus-host responses after intestinal transplantation (dated by TCRdb to the early 2020s). About the investigation overall: Multivisceral, liver-intestinal, or isolated intestinal transplants were received by the recipients. All recipients received anti-thymocyte globulin induction followed by maintenance tacrolimus and steroids for two to four years. Graft-versus-host and host-versus-graft alloreactive T cell clones were tracked in the graft, circulation and bone marrow after intestinal transplantation using bulk TCR-beta CDR3 sequencing. Alloreactive clones were identified by sequencing pre-transplant mixed lymphocyte reaction products and comparing them with unstimulated pre-transplant donor and recipient T cells. The cohort enrolled about 23 intestinal transplant recipients, one of whom was a retransplant, and a few patients without pretransplant specimens were excluded. A peak of at least 4% donor T cells among recipient peripheral blood mononuclear cells was the definition used for donor T cell macrochimerism. Rather than being sequenced by the commercial service, samples from a few later patients were sequenced in-house on an Illumina MiSeq and processed with MiXCR.

The method behind the library was the immunoSEQ multiplex PCR assay. For most patients, genomic DNA was isolated with the Qiagen DNeasy Blood and Tissue Kit and shipped frozen to Adaptive Biotechnologies for TCR sequencing. For most patients, high-throughput TCR-beta CDR3 sequencing of genomic DNA was performed by Adaptive Biotechnologies. The authors' analysis ran thus. Adaptive's ImmunoSEQ software supplied the TCR sequencing data for 18 patients, while MiXCR and VDJtools were used to process a few other patients. To correct CD4 versus CD8 sorting errors, any sequence found in both subsets at a frequency ratio below 5:1 was removed. CDR3 nucleotide sequences shared by donor and recipient were removed because the origin of these sequences could not be assigned. To count as alloreactive, a clone needed at least 2-fold expansion over unstimulated cells and a minimum CFSE-low frequency of 0.002% (template counts) or 0.001% (read counts). Clones were considered mappable if detected in sequenced pre-transplant spleen, lymph node, or MLR CFSE-low populations of the donor or recipient. The cumulative frequency of alloreactive clones was calculated as a percentage of all sequences, weighted by copy number. Drawn from immuneACCESS, this table holds only the in-frame rearrangements with V and J called that TCRdb kept. Clones are partly lost; checked studies trace under half to an unresolved V gene and leave the rest unexplained. V, J and clone size are taken as reported in that table, and D and trimming were inferred from the DNA itself. The sample records tens of thousands of clones, 91% of which are singletons. The ten biggest clones cover about 0.1% of the sample.

The time point label, as the study defines it: cells obtained before transplantation from donor or recipient. CD3+CD4+ and CD3+CD8+ populations were FACS-sorted from unstimulated pre-transplant donor and recipient cells taken from spleen or lymph nodes. The germline V gene (reference sequence) provides CDR1 PRHDT and CDR2 FYEKMQ. Trimming accounts for 5 bases at V and 0 bases at J, while the number of junction bases matched to no gene is 7. The CDR3 numbers 15 residues from cysteine through phenylalanine. Only the CDR3 region is kept as DNA, spanning 45 bases read in frame from base 1. Study-wide conclusions, independent of this receptor: Early after transplant, declines in HvG clones were associated with peak levels of circulating GvH clones. GvH clones were detected in recipient bone marrow, and some appeared earlier in ileal mucosa or blood, consistent with an intestinal mucosal origin. The relatively low number and heterogeneity of intestinal transplant patients limited the conclusions. High GvH to HvG T cell clonal ratios were observed in the allografts of patients with donor T cell macrochimerism.

A note on this clone: No antigen is known for it. Per-base quality was not reported, and no clone a single base away is much larger than it.

The clonotype was recovered from a human donor who received an intestinal transplant. The receptor chain draws on TRBV13 and TRBJ2-7; the junction holds 7 bases that match TRBD2. The sample consisted of unstimulated CD4+ T cells sorted from spleen or lymph node cells, taken before intestinal transplant. The base sequence is TGTGCCAGCAGCCCTGTGGGGGGGGGCTCCTACGAGCAGTACTTC. It encodes CASSPVGGGSYEQYF. Reference TRBV13 and TRBJ2-7 proteins supply the regions before and after the CDR3; the full variable domain is: AAGVIQSPRHLIKEKRETATLKCYPIPRHDTVYWYQQGPGQDPQFLISFYEKMQSDKGSIPDRFSAQQFSDYHSELNMSSLELGDSALYFCASSPVGGGSYEQYFGPGTRLTVT.